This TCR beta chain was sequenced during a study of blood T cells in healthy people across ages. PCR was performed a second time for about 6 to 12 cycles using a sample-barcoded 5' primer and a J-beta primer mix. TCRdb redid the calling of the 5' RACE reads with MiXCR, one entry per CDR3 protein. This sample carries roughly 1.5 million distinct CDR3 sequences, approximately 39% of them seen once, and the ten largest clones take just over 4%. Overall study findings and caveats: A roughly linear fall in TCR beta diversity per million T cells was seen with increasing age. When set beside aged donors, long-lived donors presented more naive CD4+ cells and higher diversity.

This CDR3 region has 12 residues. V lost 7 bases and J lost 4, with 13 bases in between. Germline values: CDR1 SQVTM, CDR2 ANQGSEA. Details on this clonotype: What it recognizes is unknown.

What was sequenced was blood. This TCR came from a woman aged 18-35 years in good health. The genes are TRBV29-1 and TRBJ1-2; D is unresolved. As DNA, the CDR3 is TGCAGCGCCGCTAGCACGGGCTATGGCTACACCTTC. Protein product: CSAASTGYGYTF.